Presented here are 30 T cell receptor beta chains from one specimen sequenced in a study of cytomegalovirus exposure and HLA in healthy donors. Assay: immunoSEQ multiplex PCR; the TCRdb copy retains only in-frame clones and omits some. The data show around 140,000 clones, 80% to 90% seen once. Material for sequencing was PBMCs. The receptor source for this set is a man aged 18 to 29 in good health and CMV-seropositive.

The chain is built from TRBV29-1 and TRBJ2-7; 9 bases agree with TRBD2. There are 14 residues in the CDR3. Germline loops: CDR1 SQVTM, CDR2 ANQGSEA. After removal of 4 bases from V and 0 bases from J, the junction contained 4 bases not matched to a gene. The CDR3, as DNA: TGCAGCGTTGTGACTAGCGGAAGCTCCTACGAGCAGTACTTC. Translating it yields CSVVTSGSSYEQYF.

Here the CDR3 reads CASSEGWGRADTQYF. As DNA, the CDR3 is TGTGCCAGCAGTGAAGGTTGGGGGCGAGCAGATACGCAGTATTTT. V gene TRBV6-1 combines with J gene TRBJ2-3, with D possibly TRBD1 on 6 matching bases. CDR1 is MNHNS, CDR2 SASEGT, per germline. With 1 base removed from V and 4 bases from J, the gap between germline ends came to 12 bases. The CDR3 is 15 amino acids.

The rearrangement uses TRBV5-1 and TRBJ1-2; maybe TRBD1 (5 bases). The CDR3 contains 15 residues. Trimming removed 2 bases at V and 2 bases at J, with 13 bases between. Germline lookup yields CDR1 SGHRS and CDR2 YFSETQ. CDR3 nucleotides: TGCGCCAGCAGCTTTCAAGGGGATGGGAACTATGGCTACACCTTC. This gives the protein CASSFQGDGNYGYTF.

V and J are TRBV28 and TRBJ2-5, with 8 bases matching TRBD2. J was trimmed by 2 bases and V by 8 bases; bases with no gene match: 10. This CDR3 region has 15 residues. Germline CDR1 reads MDHEN; CDR2 reads SYDVKM. CDR3 amino acids: CASGGAGEPQETQYF. The CDR3, as DNA: TGTGCCAGCGGAGGAGCGGGAGAGCCGCAAGAGACCCAGTACTTC.

V gene TRBV11-1 combines with J gene TRBJ1-1; possibly TRBD1 for D (6 bases). Germline assignment: CDR1 SGHAT and CDR2 FQDESV (reference sequence). Trimming took 4 bases from V and 7 from J, leaving 13 bases between them. The CDR3 is made up of 13 amino acids. The CDR3 DNA reads TGTGCCAGCAGCTCTTACCGACAGGATGAAGCTTTCTTT. It translates to CASSSYRQDEAFF.

This clone showed up just once. The genes are TRBV5-1 and TRBJ2-7, with D possibly matching TRBD1 (6 bases). The V end was cut by 0 bases, the J end by 5 bases, with 12 bases between. Germline V lookup: CDR1 SGHRS, CDR2 YFSETQ. The CDR3 length is 14 residues. CDR3 region: CASSLVAGVHEQYF. CDR3 bases: TGCGCCAGCAGCTTGGTGGCAGGGGTGCACGAGCAGTACTTC. Variable domain in full (rest from reference TRBV5-1 and TRBJ2-7): KAGVTQTPRYLIKTRGQQVTLSCSPISGHRSVSWYQQTPGQGLQFLFEYFSETQRNKGNFPGRFSGRQFSNSRSEMNVSTLELGDSALYLCASSLVAGVHEQYFGPGTRLTVT.

The chain employs TRBV19 and TRBJ2-5, with 8 bases matching TRBD2. This CDR3 contains 13 residues. Germline lookup yields CDR1 LNHDA and CDR2 SQIVND (reference sequence). V lost 7 bases to trimming and J lost 5 bases; unmatched junction nucleotides: 6. Written as DNA, the CDR3 is TGTGCCAGTACCACGACTAGCGCGGAGACCCAGTACTTC. Its translation: CASTTTSAETQYF.

The J gene is TRBJ1-2, the V gene TRBV6-1; D remains unclear. V was trimmed by 3 bases and J by 8 bases, leaving 16 bases between them. The CDR3 is 14 residues long. Germline values: CDR1 MNHNS, CDR2 SASEGT. The CDR3 reads CASSDPGLQKGYTF. In DNA, the CDR3 is TGTGCCAGCAGTGATCCTGGGCTGCAGAAAGGCTACACCTTC.

The V and J genes are TRBV19 and TRBJ1-5; D might be TRBD1 (5 bases). V shed 6 bases and J shed 4 bases, with 10 bases lying between them. Germline V CDR1 and CDR2: LNHDA, SQIVND (reference sequence). CDR3 length: 13 amino acids. The CDR3 region has the DNA TGTGCCAGTAGCCCCACAGGAAATCAGCCCCAGCATTTT. As protein: CASSPTGNQPQHF.

The V and J genes are TRBV6-5 and TRBJ1-2; a weak D match, TRBD1 (5 bases). The CDR3 length is 14 residues. V was shortened by 7 bases and J by 9 bases, with 21 bases between the two germline ends. The germline V gene encodes CDR1 MNHEY and CDR2 SVGAGI. CDR3 nucleotides: TGTGCCAGCATCTCCGGGTCCGGGGGAGAGAGCTACACCTTC. Amino acids: CASISGSGGESYTF.

The chain recombines TRBV28 with TRBJ1-1; no clear D gene. V lost 6 bases to trimming and J lost 5 bases, with 7 bases between them. The CDR3 runs 11 residues. CDR1 MDHEN and CDR2 SYDVKM come from the germline V gene. CDR3 in DNA: TGTGCCAGCAGCCCCGTGACTGAAGCTTTCTTT. It yields the protein CASSPVTEAFF.

DNA for the CDR3: TGCTCTGACAGCGACAATGAGCAGTTCTTC. It translates to CSDSDNEQFF. V gene TRBV20-1 combines with J gene TRBJ2-1; D might be TRBD1 (5 bases). Germline V gene lookup returns CDR1 DFQATT and CDR2 SNEGSKA (reference sequence). This CDR3 spans 10 amino acids.

This chain joins TRBV19 and TRBJ1-2; D remains ambiguous. Germline-derived CDR1 and CDR2 are LNHDA and SQIVND (reference sequence). V was clipped by 3 bases and J by 3 bases, with 8 bases between them. This CDR3 comprises 13 residues. In DNA form, the CDR3 reads TGTGCCAGTAGTATTATCGGGGACTATGGCTACACCTTC. Protein sequence: CASSIIGDYGYTF.

The gene calls are TRBV19 and TRBJ1-5; TRBD1 aligns across 9 bases. Germline lookup yields CDR1 LNHDA and CDR2 SQIVND (reference sequence). The CDR3 runs to 18 residues. The V and J ends lost 3 bases and 2 bases, in that order; junction bases with no gene match: 11. The CDR3 DNA reads as TGTGCCAGTAGTATCTCGACAGGGGGGCGCCTTGGCAATCAGCCCCAGCATTTT. It encodes CASSISTGGRLGNQPQHF. The full variable domain, in which reference TRBV19 and TRBJ1-5 provide the parts outside the CDR3, is DGGITQSPKYLFRKEGQNVTLSCEQNLNHDAMYWYRQDPGQGLRLIYYSQIVNDFQKGDIAEGYSVSREKKESFPLTVTSAQKNPTAFYLCASSISTGGRLGNQPQHFGDGTRLSIL.

The rearrangement links TRBV6-6 to TRBJ1-2; D uncertain. This CDR3 region has 15 residues. V dropped 0 bases and J dropped 4 bases, with 12 bases sitting between them. CDR1 and CDR2 from the germline V gene are MNHNY and SVGAGI (reference sequence). The CDR3 reads CASSYSEGSAYGYTF. In nucleotides, the CDR3 is TGTGCCAGCAGTTACTCTGAGGGATCAGCCTATGGCTACACCTTC.

The V call is TRBV23-1, the J call TRBJ1-5, with unresolved D. TRBV23-1 belongs to the ORF category, with a function that is uncertain. The CDR3 totals 15 residues. Between the trimmed V and J ends, which lost 6 bases and 7 bases, there was a span of 19 bases. Here the CDR3 DNA reads TGCGCCAGCAGCGCAAACACGGAGGTGGGCCAGCCCCAGCATTTT. This encodes CASSANTEVGQPQHF.

The gene calls are TRBV5-4 and TRBJ1-1; maybe TRBD1 (6 bases). The CDR3 runs 14 residues. V was trimmed by 3 bases and J by 5 bases, leaving 14 bases between them. Germline-derived CDR1 and CDR2 are SGHNT and YYREEE (reference sequence). DNA of the CDR3: TGTGCCAGCAGCTCCCGGGGGGGCGAGACTGAAGCTTTCTTT. Protein product: CASSSRGGETEAFF.

The chain joins TRBV4-2 to TRBJ1-4; no reliable D call. The V and J ends lost 0 bases and 0 bases respectively, with 14 bases between them. CDR1 and CDR2 (germline): LGHNA, YNFKEQ. This CDR3 has 18 residues. In nucleotides, the CDR3 is TGTGCCAGCAGCCAAGATCACCCCGGGAGGGCAACTAATGAAAAACTGTTTTTT. It encodes CASSQDHPGRATNEKLFF.

This rearrangement joins TRBV28 to TRBJ1-5; TRBD1 is a possible D gene (5 bases). This CDR3 comprises 17 residues. Germline CDR1 is MDHEN and CDR2 is SYDVKM. V was cut by 3 bases and J by 0 bases, with 15 bases left in between. In DNA form, the CDR3 reads TGTGCCAGCAGTTTCATCTTGCGACAGAATAGCAATCAGCCCCAGCATTTT. Its translation is CASSFILRQNSNQPQHF. Supplemented by reference TRBV28 and TRBJ1-5, the full variable domain reads DVKVTQSSRYLVKRTGEKVFLECVQDMDHENMFWYRQDPGLGLRLIYFSYDVKMKEKGDIPEGYSVSREKKERFSLILESASTNQTSMYLCASSFILRQNSNQPQHFGDGTRLSIL.

The J gene is TRBJ2-1, the V gene TRBV6-4; 10 positions match TRBD2. J lost 8 bases, V lost 9 bases, and 13 bases had no gene match. Looked up from germline, CDR1 is MRHNA and CDR2 is SNTAGT. CDR3 length equals 15 residues. For the CDR3, the DNA is TGTGCCAGTAAAAAAGCGGGAGGGCGTTTTGATGAGCAGTTCTTC. Translating gives CASKKAGGRFDEQFF.

This chain connects TRBV6-1 to TRBJ1-5; no clear D. Germline loops: CDR1 MNHNS, CDR2 SASEGT. V was shortened by 3 bases and J by 6 bases, with 12 bases between the two germline ends. This CDR3 spans 14 amino acids. CDR3: CASSDNPAGQPQHF. DNA of the CDR3: TGTGCCAGCAGTGATAACCCAGCGGGTCAGCCCCAGCATTTT.

The chain carries TRBV11-3 and TRBJ2-3; 7 bases map to TRBD2. Germline V gene sequence: CDR1 SGHNT, CDR2 YENEEA. V was clipped by 5 bases and J by 0 bases; unmatched bases: 2. The length of the CDR3 is 14 residues. The CDR3 bases are TGTGCCAGCAGCCGACTAGCTAGCACAGATACGCAGTATTTT. This encodes CASSRLASTDTQYF.

The CDR3 sequence is CASSSRLAKNIQYF. DNA for the CDR3: TGTGCCAGCAGCTCCCGGTTAGCCAAAAACATTCAGTACTTC. The gene calls are TRBV11-2 and TRBJ2-4; D is uncertain. The V gene's germline CDR1 is SGHAT and CDR2 FQNNGV. CDR3 length: 14 residues. V was shortened by 4 bases and J by 0 bases, with 7 bases between the two germline ends.

CDR3 bases: TGTGCCAGCAGTGATCTTAGCATTTCTGGGGCCAACGTCCTGACTTTC. It specifies CASSDLSISGANVLTF. The chain couples TRBV2 to TRBJ2-6, with D unclear. The CDR3 extends over 16 amino acids. In germline, CDR1 is SNHLY, CDR2 FYNNEI. Trimming took 3 bases from V and 1 from J, leaving 10 bases between them.

This chain connects TRBV27 to TRBJ2-3; TRBD2 might be the D (6 bases). V was cut by 2 bases and J by 6 bases, with 12 bases left in between. This CDR3 has 14 amino acids. In germline, CDR1 is MNHEY, CDR2 SMNVEV (reference sequence). CDR3 loop: CASSLVRGADTQYF. CDR3 DNA sequence: TGTGCCAGCAGTTTAGTGCGGGGAGCGGATACGCAGTATTTT.

The chain joins TRBV7-2 to TRBJ1-2; TRBD1 might be the D (5 bases). This CDR3 region has 16 residues. Germline V gene sequence: CDR1 SGHTA, CDR2 FQGNSA. Trimming took off 1 base at V and 3 bases at J, with 15 bases between the two ends. CDR3 protein: CASSLVQGQDYYGYTF. The CDR3 DNA is TGTGCCAGCAGCTTAGTCCAGGGCCAGGATTACTATGGCTACACCTTC.

V is TRBV4-1 and J is TRBJ1-1; D possibly corresponds to TRBD1 (5 bases). Trimming removed 3 bases at V and 5 bases at J, with 10 bases between. Germline V CDR1 and CDR2: MGHRA, YSYEKL. The CDR3 sequence is 13 residues long. In nucleotides, the CDR3 is TGCGCCAGCAGCCAGGTGGGGCGTACTGAAGCTTTCTTT. It yields the protein CASSQVGRTEAFF.

The rearrangement joins TRBV19 to TRBJ2-5, with 7 bases fitting TRBD1. Unmatched junction bases numbered 9, after V lost 3 bases and J lost 5 bases. Germline CDR1 and CDR2: LNHDA and SQIVND (reference sequence). This CDR3 has 15 amino acids. CDR3 in amino acids: CASSIGTAPRETQYF. CDR3 nucleotide sequence: TGTGCCAGTAGTATTGGGACAGCCCCCCGGGAGACCCAGTACTTC.

The DNA for the CDR3 is TGTGCCAGCAGTGGGACTTACATGAACACTGAAGCTTTCTTT. Its translation: CASSGTYMNTEAFF. J is TRBJ1-1 and V is TRBV2; D gene unclear. V gave up 4 bases and J gave up 0 bases, with 9 bases separating them. Germline CDR1 and CDR2: SNHLY and FYNNEI. The CDR3 length is 14 residues.

CDR3 region: CASSLGGGGNTEAFF. The DNA of the CDR3 is TGTGCCAGCAGCTTAGGGGGCGGGGGAAACACTGAAGCTTTCTTT. This chain links TRBV7-9 with TRBJ1-1; D may be TRBD1 (5 bases). Between the trimmed V and J ends, which lost 1 base and 2 bases, there was a span of 11 bases. CDR1 SEHNR and CDR2 FQNEAQ come from the germline V gene (reference sequence). This CDR3 spans 15 amino acids.